A single sample is the source of the 10 T cell receptor beta chains below, sequenced in a study of blood T cell repertoires in COVID-19. Clones were sequenced by immunoSEQ multiplex PCR, and TCRdb holds only the in-frame ones, with some missing. The repertoire holds roughly 340,000 clones, with 90% to 95% as singletons. The sample taken for sequencing was peripheral blood. All receptors derive from a woman aged 18 to 35 who had recovered from COVID-19.

The V gene is TRBV28, the J gene TRBJ1-2; a possible D gene is TRBD1 (5 bases). CDR1 MDHEN and CDR2 SYDVKM come from the germline V gene. This CDR3 region has 13 residues. Trimming took off 9 bases at V and 7 bases at J, with 18 bases between the two ends. The CDR3 nucleotides are TGTGCCAGTTCCTCGCAGGGTGATTCTGGCTACACCTTC. Protein: CASSSQGDSGYTF.

The chain joins TRBV30 to TRBJ2-3; D unresolved. Germline V lookup: CDR1 GTSNPN, CDR2 SVGIG (reference sequence). V was trimmed by 6 bases and J by 2 bases, leaving 6 bases between them. This CDR3 is 11 amino acids long. CDR3 coding DNA: TGTGCCTGCGACTTCACAGATACGCAGTATTTT. It translates to CACDFTDTQYF.

This rearrangement joins TRBV2 to TRBJ2-3, with D possibly TRBD1 on 6 matching bases. This CDR3 comprises 15 residues. Trimming took off 3 bases at V and 2 bases at J, with 12 bases between the two ends. Germline V CDR1 and CDR2: SNHLY, FYNNEI. The CDR3 DNA follows: TGTGCCAGCAGTGATAGGGGGAGTTACACAGATACGCAGTATTTT. Its translation: CASSDRGSYTDTQYF.

This clone was seen just once. This chain joins TRBV24-1 and TRBJ1-4; D unclear. Germline lookup yields CDR1 KGHDR and CDR2 SFDVKD. The V gene lost 5 bases and the J gene lost 4 bases, with 7 bases spanning the gap. The CDR3 loop spans 13 amino acids. The CDR3 DNA reads as TGTGCCACCAGTGGCGGGTATAATGAAAAACTGTTTTTT. Translated: CATSGGYNEKLFF.

CDR3 coding DNA: TGCAGCGTTCGTAAGGGGTTTGACACTGAAGCTTTCTTT. It is translated as CSVRKGFDTEAFF. This chain uses TRBV29-1 with TRBJ1-1; D may be TRBD1 (5 bases). Germline V gives CDR1 SQVTM, CDR2 ANQGSEA. The CDR3 sequence is 13 residues long. V dropped 5 bases and J dropped 3 bases, with 13 bases sitting between them.

V usage is TRBV7-9 and J usage is TRBJ2-1, with 16 bases identical to TRBD2. V dropped 1 base and J dropped 7; count of bases not matched to a gene: 10. The CDR3 extends over 19 amino acids. The germline gives CDR1 SEHNR, CDR2 FQNEAQ (reference sequence). The CDR3 DNA follows: TGTGCCAGCAGCTTAGAGGGAGGGACTAGCGGGAGGGCCGTAAATGAGCAGTTCTTC. This encodes CASSLEGGTSGRAVNEQFF.

V and J are TRBV24-1 and TRBJ1-2; 10 bases match TRBD1. Germline CDR1 and CDR2: KGHDR and SFDVKD. V was pared by 3 bases and J by 3 bases, with 3 bases of the junction left unmatched. This CDR3 region has 15 residues. The CDR3 DNA reads as TGTGCCACCAGTGATCCGACAGGGGGCTACTATGGCTACACCTTC. This gives the protein CATSDPTGGYYGYTF.

This chain's CDR3 is CASSVDSSNQPQHF. As DNA, the CDR3 is TGCGCCAGCAGCGTAGACAGTAGCAATCAGCCCCAGCATTTT. The V gene is TRBV5-1, the J gene TRBJ1-5; possibly TRBD1 for D (5 bases). The CDR3 extends over 14 amino acids. The germline gives CDR1 SGHRS, CDR2 YFSETQ. V was clipped by 4 bases and J by 0 bases, with 8 bases between them.

V usage is TRBV7-6 and J usage is TRBJ2-5, with TRBD1 identical over 9 bases. Losses at the gene ends were 4 bases for V and 5 bases for J; bases not matched to a gene: 5. The CDR3 is made up of 14 amino acids. The germline gives CDR1 SGHVS, CDR2 FNYEAQ. Here the CDR3 DNA reads TGTGCCAGCAGCTGGGGACAGGGTGGGGAGACCCAGTACTTC. It encodes CASSWGQGGETQYF.

The J gene is TRBJ2-3, the V gene TRBV7-2, with 13 bases aligning to TRBD2. Looked up from germline, CDR1 is SGHTA and CDR2 is FQGNSA. The V segment lost 5 bases and the J segment 6 bases; nucleotides outside the gene matches: 11. CDR3 length equals 17 residues. CDR3 residues: CASSPTSGRARADTQYF. CDR3 DNA sequence: TGTGCCAGCAGCCCTACTAGCGGGAGGGCTCGAGCGGATACGCAGTATTTT.